This TCR beta chain was identified in a study of PD-1 blockade in classical Hodgkin lymphoma. There was relapse after autologous stem cell transplantation in every patient, and there was variation in brentuximab vedotin exposure. Points from the study as a whole: Patients starting nivolumab under 1 year after ASCT were excluded.

Measured with immunoSEQ multiplex PCR; TCRdb has only the in-frame clones, and not every one. The data show 25,000 to 35,000 clones, with less than 80% seen just once and around 3% held by the top ten. The table lists this clone with a count of one. Its cognate antigen is unknown. V lost 2 bases, J lost 3 bases, and 5 bases stayed unmatched. From germline, CDR1 is SGHDT and CDR2 YYEEEE. The CDR3 contains 15 residues. The sequenced sample was peripheral blood mononuclear cells (PBMCs), obtained before the second cycle of nivolumab. This sequence joins TRBV5-6 and TRBJ2-7; TRBD1 aligns across 10 bases. This clonotype was sampled from a human donor with classical Hodgkin lymphoma. CDR3 protein: CASSFRGTGVYEQYF. Here the CDR3 DNA reads TGTGCCAGCAGCTTTCGTGGGACAGGGGTCTACGAGCAGTACTTC.